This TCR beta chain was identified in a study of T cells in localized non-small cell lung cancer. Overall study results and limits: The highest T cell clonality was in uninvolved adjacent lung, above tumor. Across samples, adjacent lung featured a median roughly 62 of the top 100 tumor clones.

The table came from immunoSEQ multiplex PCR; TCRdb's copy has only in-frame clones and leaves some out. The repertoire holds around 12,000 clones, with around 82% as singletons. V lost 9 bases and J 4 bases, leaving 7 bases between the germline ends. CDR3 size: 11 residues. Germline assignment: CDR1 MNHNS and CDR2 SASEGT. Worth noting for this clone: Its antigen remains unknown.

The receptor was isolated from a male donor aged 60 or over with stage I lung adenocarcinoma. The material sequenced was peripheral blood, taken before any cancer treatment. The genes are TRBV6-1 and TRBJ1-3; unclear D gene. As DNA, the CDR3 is TGTGCCAGTACACAGGGAAACACCATATATTTT. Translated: CASTQGNTIYF.